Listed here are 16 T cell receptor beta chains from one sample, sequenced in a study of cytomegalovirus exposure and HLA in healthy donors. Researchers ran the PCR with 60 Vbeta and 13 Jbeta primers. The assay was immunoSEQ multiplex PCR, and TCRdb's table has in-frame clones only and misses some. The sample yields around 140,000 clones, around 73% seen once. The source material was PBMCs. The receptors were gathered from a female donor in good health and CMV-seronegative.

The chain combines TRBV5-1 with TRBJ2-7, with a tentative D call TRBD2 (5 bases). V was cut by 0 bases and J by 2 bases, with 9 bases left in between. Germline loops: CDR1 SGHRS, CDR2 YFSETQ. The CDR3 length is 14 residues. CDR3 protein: CASSLEGRTYEQYF. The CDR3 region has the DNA TGCGCCAGCAGCTTGGAAGGGAGAACCTACGAGCAGTACTTC.

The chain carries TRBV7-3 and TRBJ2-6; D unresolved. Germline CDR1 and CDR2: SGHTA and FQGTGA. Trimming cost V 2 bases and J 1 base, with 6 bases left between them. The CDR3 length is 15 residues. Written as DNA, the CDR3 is TGTGCCAGCAGCTTATTCCATTCTGGGGCCAACGTCCTGACTTTC. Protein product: CASSLFHSGANVLTF.

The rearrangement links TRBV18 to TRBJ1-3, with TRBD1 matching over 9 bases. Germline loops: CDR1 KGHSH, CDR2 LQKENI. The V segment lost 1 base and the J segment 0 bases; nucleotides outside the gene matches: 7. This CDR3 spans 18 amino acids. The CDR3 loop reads CASSPQQGADLSGNTIYF. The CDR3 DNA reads TGTGCCAGCTCACCACAACAGGGGGCAGACCTCTCTGGAAACACCATATATTTT.

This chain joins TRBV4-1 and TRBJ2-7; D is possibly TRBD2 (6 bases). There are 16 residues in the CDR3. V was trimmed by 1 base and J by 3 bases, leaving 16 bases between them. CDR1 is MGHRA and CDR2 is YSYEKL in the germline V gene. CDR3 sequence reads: CASSQATDSRGYEQYF. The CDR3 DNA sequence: TGCGCCAGCAGCCAAGCGACGGATTCGCGGGGCTACGAGCAGTACTTC.

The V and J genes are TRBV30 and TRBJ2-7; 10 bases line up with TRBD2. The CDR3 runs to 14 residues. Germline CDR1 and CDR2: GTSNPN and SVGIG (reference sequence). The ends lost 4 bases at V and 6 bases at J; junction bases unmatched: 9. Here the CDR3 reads CAWNGASGRIEQYF. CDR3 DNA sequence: TGTGCCTGGAATGGGGCTAGCGGGAGAATCGAGCAGTACTTC.

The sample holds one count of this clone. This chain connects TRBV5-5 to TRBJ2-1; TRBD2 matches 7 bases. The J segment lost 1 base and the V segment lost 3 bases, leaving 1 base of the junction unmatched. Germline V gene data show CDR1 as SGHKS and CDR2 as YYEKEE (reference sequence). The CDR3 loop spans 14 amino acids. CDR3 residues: CASSSSGSYNEQFF. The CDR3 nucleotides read TGTGCCAGCAGCTCTAGCGGATCCTACAATGAGCAGTTCTTC.

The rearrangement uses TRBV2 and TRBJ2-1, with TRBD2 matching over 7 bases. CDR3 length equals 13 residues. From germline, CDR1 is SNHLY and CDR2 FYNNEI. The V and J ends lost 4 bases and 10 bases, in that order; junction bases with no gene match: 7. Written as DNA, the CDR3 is TGTGCCAGCAGTGCGCGACTAGCTGGCGAGCAGTTCTTC. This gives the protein CASSARLAGEQFF.

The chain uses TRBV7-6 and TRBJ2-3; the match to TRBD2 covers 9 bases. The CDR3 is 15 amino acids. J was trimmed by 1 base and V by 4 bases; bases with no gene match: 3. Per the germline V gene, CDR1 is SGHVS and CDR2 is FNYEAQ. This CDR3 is CASSYGLARTDTQYF. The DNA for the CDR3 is TGTGCCAGCAGCTACGGACTAGCGCGCACAGATACGCAGTATTTT.

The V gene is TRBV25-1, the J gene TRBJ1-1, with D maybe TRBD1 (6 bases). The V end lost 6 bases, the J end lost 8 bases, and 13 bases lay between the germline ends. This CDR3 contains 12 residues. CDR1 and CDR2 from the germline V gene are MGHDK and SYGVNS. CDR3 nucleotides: TGTGCCAGCAGACTCGGACAGTTAGAAGCTTTCTTT. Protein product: CASRLGQLEAFF.

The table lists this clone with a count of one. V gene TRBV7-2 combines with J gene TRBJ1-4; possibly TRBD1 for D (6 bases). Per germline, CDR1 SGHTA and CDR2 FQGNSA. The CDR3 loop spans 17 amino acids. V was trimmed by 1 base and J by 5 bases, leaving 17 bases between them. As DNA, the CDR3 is TGTGCCAGCAGCTTAGTTTGGGACAATTCCAGGAATGAAAAACTGTTTTTT. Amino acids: CASSLVWDNSRNEKLFF.

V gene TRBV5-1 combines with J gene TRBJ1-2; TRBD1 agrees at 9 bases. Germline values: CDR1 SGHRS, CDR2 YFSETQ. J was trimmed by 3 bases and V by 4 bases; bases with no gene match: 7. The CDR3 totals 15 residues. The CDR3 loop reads CASSVTGGVDYGYTF. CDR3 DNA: TGCGCCAGCAGCGTGACAGGGGGTGTCGACTATGGCTACACCTTC. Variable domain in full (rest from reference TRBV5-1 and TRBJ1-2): KAGVTQTPRYLIKTRGQQVTLSCSPISGHRSVSWYQQTPGQGLQFLFEYFSETQRNKGNFPGRFSGRQFSNSRSEMNVSTLELGDSALYLCASSVTGGVDYGYTFGSGTRLTVV.

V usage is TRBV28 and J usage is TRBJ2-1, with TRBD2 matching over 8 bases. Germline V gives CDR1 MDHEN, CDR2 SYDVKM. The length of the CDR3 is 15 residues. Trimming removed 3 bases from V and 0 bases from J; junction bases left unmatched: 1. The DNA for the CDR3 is TGTGCCAGCAGTTTGACTAGCGCCTCCTACAATGAGCAGTTCTTC. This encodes CASSLTSASYNEQFF.

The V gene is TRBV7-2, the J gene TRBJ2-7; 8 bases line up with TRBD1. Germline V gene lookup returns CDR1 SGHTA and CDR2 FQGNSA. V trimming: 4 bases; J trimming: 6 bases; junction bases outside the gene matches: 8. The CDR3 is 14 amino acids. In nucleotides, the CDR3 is TGTGCCAGCAGCTCCACAGGGGGGTCTACCGAGCAGTACTTC. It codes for CASSSTGGSTEQYF.

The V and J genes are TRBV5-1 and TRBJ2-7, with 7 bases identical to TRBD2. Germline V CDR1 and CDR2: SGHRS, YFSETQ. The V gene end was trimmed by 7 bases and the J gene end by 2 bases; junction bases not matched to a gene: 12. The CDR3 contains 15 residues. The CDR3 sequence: CASGLASGTTYEQYF. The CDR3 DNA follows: TGCGCCAGCGGCCTCGCTAGCGGAACTACCTACGAGCAGTACTTC.

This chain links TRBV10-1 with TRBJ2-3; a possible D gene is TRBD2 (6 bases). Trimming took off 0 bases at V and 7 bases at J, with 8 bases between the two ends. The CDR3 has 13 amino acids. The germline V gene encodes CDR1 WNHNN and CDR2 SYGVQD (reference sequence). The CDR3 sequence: CASSESGGNTQYF. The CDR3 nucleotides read TGCGCCAGCAGTGAGTCGGGGGGAAATACGCAGTATTTT.

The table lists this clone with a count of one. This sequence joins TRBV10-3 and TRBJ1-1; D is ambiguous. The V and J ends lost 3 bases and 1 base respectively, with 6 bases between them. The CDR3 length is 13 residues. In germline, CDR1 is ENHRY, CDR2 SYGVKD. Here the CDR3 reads CAISDGENTEAFF. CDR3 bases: TGTGCCATCAGTGACGGGGAGAACACTGAAGCTTTCTTT.